Listed below are T cell receptor beta chains from one sample, sequenced in a study of cytomegalovirus exposure and HLA in healthy donors. The table came from immunoSEQ multiplex PCR; TCRdb's copy has only in-frame clones and leaves some out. The sample includes some 180,000 clones, about 83% of them seen just once. Sequenced sample: PBMCs. These receptors originate from a female donor in good health and CMV-seronegative. The CDR3 runs from the conserved cysteine through the conserved F or W. The D gene is left open where the match is weak. The listing skips clone size in some rows; elsewhere it reads once, few, many or a size class.

j_call v_call d_call clone_size cdr3_aa cdr3_nt
TRBJ1-1 TRBV18 - once CASSTGVIKGEAFF TGTGCCAGCTCAACCGGGGTCATCAAGGGTGAAGCTTTCTTT
TRBJ1-5 TRBV19 TRBD1 - CASSTPTGGYSQPQHF TGTGCCAGTAGTACCCCGACAGGGGGTTATAGTCAGCCCCAGCATTTT
TRBJ2-1 TRBV18 - - CASSPTASGDNEQFF TGTGCCAGCTCGCCGACCGCTTCCGGGGACAATGAGCAGTTCTTC
TRBJ2-3 TRBV25-1 - few CASRLQSTDTQYF TGTGCCAGCAGACTCCAAAGCACAGATACGCAGTATTTT
TRBJ1-1 TRBV5-1 - - CASSPLQDGGTEAFF TGCGCCAGCAGTCCGTTACAGGACGGGGGGACTGAAGCTTTCTTT
TRBJ2-5 TRBV6-5 TRBD1 - CASSHRGETQYF TGTGCCAGCAGTCACAGGGGAGAGACCCAGTACTTC
TRBJ2-1 TRBV12-5 TRBD2 once CASGLAVAGGTYNEQFF TGTGCTAGTGGTTTGGCCGTAGCGGGAGGGACCTACAATGAGCAGTTCTTC
TRBJ2-7 TRBV7-9 - - CASSLDGLSYEQYF TGTGCCAGCAGCTTAGATGGCCTCTCCTACGAGCAGTACTTC
TRBJ1-4 TRBV28 TRBD1 once CASSLTGHNEKLFF TGTGCCAGCAGTTTGACAGGGCATAATGAAAAACTGTTTTTT
TRBJ2-3 TRBV15 - - CATSSPPGDTQYF TGTGCCACCAGCAGCCCCCCGGGAGATACGCAGTATTTT
TRBJ1-4 TRBV5-6 - - CASSRWGGEEKLFF TGTGCCAGCAGCCGGTGGGGGGGAGAAGAAAAACTGTTTTTT
TRBJ2-1 TRBV7-9 TRBD1 - CASSLGQGEEQFF TGTGCCAGCAGCTTAGGACAGGGGGAAGAGCAGTTCTTC
TRBJ2-3 TRBV5-1 - - CASSPPRDWGTDTQYF TGCGCCAGCAGCCCCCCGCGGGACTGGGGCACAGATACGCAGTATTTT
TRBJ1-5 TRBV6-1 TRBD1 - CASSVNRDRNQPQHF TGTGCCAGCAGTGTTAACCGGGACAGAAATCAGCCCCAGCATTTT
TRBJ2-2 TRBV6-5 TRBD1 - CASSRTGAGELFF TGTGCCAGCAGCCGGACAGGGGCCGGGGAGCTGTTTTTT
TRBJ2-1 TRBV10-2 TRBD2 - CASLASGLYNEQFF TGCGCCAGTCTAGCTAGCGGCTTGTACAATGAGCAGTTCTTC
TRBJ2-7 TRBV6-1 - few CASSDLNEQYF TGTGCCAGCAGTGATTTAAACGAGCAGTACTTC
TRBJ2-1 TRBV2 TRBD2 few CASNSGGARNEQFF TGTGCCAGCAACAGCGGGGGGGCCAGGAATGAGCAGTTCTTC
TRBJ2-3 TRBV7-9 TRBD2 - CAVERWASGSGTDTQYF TGTGCCGTAGAAAGGTGGGCTAGCGGGAGTGGTACAGATACGCAGTATTTT
TRBJ2-1 TRBV19 - - CASSLGGHNEQFF TGTGCCAGTAGTTTAGGGGGGCACAATGAGCAGTTCTTC
TRBJ2-1 TRBV6-5 - - CASSPHGGSYNEQFF TGTGCCAGTTCCCCCCACGGAGGGTCCTACAATGAGCAGTTCTTC
TRBJ2-5 TRBV28 - - CASSYPRDTPQETQYF TGTGCCAGCAGTTACCCACGGGACACACCGCAAGAGACCCAGTACTTC
TRBJ2-6 TRBV9 - - CASSVGRASGANVLTF TGTGCCAGCAGCGTAGGGAGGGCCTCTGGGGCCAACGTCCTGACTTTC
TRBJ2-1 TRBV29-1 - - CSVEVLGGEQFF TGCAGCGTTGAGGTGCTAGGAGGTGAGCAGTTCTTC
TRBJ2-7 TRBV7-2 - - CASSNRDTSYEQYF TGTGCCAGCAGCAACCGGGACACCTCCTACGAGCAGTACTTC
TRBJ1-1 TRBV6-1 - few CASSLQENTEAFF TGTGCCAGCAGTCTACAGGAGAACACTGAAGCTTTCTTT
TRBJ2-3 TRBV13 - few CASSLQDTQYF TGTGCCAGCAGCTTACAGGATACGCAGTATTTT